The 2 T cell receptor beta chains reported below all come from one sample, sequenced in a study of cytomegalovirus exposure and HLA in healthy donors. A multiplex PCR was run with 60 Vbeta primers and 13 Jbeta primers. Here immunoSEQ multiplex PCR was the method, and the copy in TCRdb shows in-frame clones only, minus some. The profile covers 200,000 or so clones, with 60% to 80% appearing a single time and less than 3% taken by the ten largest. The material sequenced was PBMCs. These receptor sequences come from a woman in her thirties in good health and CMV-seronegative.

The sample holds one count of this clone. The CDR3: CASSSTTGPQETQYF. CDR3 nucleotide sequence: TGTGCCAGCAGCTCGACGACAGGGCCCCAAGAGACCCAGTACTTC. This sequence joins TRBV7-9 and TRBJ2-5, with 7 bases lining up with TRBD1. The CDR3 totals 15 residues. V was pared by 4 bases and J by 1 base, with 6 bases of the junction left unmatched. The germline CDR1 and CDR2 sequences are SEHNR and FQNEAQ (reference sequence). The entire variable domain, with the rest obtained from reference TRBV7-9 and TRBJ2-5, is as follows: DTGVSQNPRHKITKRGQNVTFRCDPISEHNRLYWYRQTLGQGPEFLTYFQNEAQLEKSRLLSDRFSAERPKGSFSTLEIQRTEQGDSAMYLCASSSTTGPQETQYFGPGTRLLVL.

This clone was counted ten times or more. The chain links TRBV6-6 to TRBJ1-2, with TRBD1 matching over 9 bases. The CDR3 is 13 amino acids. Trimming at V came to 6 bases and at J to 8 bases, leaving 7 bases not matched to a gene. Germline-derived CDR1 and CDR2 are MNHNY and SVGAGI (reference sequence). The CDR3 here is CASSPQGARGYTF. Here the CDR3 DNA reads TGTGCCAGCAGCCCACAGGGGGCTCGGGGCTACACCTTC.